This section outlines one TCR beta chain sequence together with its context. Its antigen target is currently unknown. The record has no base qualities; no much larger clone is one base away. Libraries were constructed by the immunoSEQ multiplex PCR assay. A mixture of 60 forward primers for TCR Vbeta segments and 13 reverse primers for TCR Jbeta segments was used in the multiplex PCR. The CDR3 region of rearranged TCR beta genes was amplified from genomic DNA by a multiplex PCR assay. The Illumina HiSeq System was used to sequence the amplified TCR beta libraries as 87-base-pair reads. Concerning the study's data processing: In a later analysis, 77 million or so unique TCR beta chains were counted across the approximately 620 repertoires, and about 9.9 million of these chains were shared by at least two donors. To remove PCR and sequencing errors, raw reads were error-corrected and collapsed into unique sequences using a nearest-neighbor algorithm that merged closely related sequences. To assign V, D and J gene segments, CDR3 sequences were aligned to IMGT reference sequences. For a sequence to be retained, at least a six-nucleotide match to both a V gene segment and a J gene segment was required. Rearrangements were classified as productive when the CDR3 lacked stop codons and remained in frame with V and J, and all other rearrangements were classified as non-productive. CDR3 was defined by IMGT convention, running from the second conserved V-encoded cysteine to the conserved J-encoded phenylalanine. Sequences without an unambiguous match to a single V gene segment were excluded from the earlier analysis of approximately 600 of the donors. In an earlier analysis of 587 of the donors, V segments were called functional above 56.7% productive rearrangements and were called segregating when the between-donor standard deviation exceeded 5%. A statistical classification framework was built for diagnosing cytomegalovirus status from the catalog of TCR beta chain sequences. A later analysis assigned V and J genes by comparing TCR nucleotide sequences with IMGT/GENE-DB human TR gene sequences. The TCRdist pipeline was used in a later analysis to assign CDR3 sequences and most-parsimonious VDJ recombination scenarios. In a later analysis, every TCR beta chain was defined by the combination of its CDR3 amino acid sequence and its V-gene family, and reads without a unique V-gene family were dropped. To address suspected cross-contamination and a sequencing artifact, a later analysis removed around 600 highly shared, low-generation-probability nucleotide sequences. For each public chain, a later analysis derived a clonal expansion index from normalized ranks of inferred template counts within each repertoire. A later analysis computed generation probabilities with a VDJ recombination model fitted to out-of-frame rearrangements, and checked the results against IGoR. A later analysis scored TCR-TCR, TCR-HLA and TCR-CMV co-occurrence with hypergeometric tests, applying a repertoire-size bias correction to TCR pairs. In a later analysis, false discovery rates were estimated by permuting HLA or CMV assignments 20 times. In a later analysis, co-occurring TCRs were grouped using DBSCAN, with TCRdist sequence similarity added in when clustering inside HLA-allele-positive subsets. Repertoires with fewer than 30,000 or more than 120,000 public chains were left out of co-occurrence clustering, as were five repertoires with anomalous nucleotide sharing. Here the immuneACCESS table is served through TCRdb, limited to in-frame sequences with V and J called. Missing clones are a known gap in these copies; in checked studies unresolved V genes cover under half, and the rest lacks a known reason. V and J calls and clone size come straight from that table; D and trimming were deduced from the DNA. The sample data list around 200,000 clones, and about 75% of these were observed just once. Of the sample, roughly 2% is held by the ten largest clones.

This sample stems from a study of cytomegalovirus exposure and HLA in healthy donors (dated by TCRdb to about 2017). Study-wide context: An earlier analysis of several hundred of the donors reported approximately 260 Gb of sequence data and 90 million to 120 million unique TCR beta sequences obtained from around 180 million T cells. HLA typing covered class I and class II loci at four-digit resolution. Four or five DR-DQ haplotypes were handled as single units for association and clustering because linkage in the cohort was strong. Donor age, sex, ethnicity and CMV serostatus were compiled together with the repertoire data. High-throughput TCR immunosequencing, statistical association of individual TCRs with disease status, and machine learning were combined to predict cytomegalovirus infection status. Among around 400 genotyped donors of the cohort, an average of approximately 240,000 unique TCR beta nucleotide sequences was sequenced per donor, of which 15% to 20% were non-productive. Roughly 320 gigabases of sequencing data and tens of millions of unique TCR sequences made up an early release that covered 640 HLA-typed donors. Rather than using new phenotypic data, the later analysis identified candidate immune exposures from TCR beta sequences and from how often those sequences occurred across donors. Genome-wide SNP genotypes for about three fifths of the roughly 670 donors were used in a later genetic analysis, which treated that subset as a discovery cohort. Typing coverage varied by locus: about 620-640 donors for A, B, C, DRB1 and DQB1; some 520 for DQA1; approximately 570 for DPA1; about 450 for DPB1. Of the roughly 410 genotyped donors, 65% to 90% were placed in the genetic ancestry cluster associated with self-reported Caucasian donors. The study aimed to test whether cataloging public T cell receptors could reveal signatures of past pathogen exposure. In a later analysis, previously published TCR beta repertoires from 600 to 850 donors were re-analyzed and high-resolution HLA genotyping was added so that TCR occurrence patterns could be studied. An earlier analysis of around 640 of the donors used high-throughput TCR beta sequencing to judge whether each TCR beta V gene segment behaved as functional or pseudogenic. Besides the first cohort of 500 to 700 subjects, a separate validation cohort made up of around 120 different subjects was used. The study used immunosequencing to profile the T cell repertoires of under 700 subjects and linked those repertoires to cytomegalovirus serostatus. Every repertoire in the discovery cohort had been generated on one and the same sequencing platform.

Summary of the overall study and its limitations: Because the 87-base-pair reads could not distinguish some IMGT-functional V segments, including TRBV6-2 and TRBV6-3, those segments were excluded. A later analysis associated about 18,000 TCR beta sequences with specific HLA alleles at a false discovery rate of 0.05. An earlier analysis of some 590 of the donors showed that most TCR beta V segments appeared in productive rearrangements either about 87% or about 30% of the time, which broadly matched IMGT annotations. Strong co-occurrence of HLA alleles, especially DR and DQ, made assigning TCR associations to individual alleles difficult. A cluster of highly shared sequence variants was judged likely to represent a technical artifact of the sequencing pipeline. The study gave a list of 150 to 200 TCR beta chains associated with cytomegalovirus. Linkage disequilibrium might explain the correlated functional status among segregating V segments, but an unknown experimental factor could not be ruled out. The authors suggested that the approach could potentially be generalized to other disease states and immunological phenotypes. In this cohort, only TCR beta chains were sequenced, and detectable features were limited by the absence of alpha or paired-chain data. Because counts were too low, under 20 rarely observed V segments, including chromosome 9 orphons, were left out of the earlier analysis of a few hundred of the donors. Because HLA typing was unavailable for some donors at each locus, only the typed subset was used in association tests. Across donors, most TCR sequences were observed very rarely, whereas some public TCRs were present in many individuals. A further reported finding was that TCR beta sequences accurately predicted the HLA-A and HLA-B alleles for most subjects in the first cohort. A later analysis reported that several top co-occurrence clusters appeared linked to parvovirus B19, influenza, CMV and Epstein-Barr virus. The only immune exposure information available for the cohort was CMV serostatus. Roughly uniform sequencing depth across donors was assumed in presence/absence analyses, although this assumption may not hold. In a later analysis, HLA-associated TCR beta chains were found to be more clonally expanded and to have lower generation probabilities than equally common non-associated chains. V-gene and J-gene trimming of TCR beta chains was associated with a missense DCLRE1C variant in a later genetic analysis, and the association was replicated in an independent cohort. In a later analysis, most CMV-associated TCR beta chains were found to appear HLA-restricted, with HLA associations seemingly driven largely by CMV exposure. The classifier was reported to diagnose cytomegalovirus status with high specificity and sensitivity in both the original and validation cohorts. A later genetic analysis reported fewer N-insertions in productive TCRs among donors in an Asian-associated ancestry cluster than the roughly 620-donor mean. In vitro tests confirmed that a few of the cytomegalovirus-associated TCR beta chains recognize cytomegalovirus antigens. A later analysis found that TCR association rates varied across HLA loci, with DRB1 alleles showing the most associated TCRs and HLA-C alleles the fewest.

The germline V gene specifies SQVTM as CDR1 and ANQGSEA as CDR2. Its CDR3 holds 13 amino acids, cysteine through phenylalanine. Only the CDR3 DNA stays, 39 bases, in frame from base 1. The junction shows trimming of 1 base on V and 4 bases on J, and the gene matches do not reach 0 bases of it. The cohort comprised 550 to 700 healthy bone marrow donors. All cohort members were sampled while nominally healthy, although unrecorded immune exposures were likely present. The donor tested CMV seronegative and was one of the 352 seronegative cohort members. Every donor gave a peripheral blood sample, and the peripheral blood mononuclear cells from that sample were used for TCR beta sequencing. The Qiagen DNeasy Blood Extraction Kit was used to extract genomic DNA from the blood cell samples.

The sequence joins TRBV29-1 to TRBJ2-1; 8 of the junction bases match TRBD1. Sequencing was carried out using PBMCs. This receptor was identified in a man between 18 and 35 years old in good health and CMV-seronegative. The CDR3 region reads CSVEGTGYNEQFF. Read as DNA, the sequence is TGCAGCGTTGAAGGGACAGGGTACAATGAGCAGTTCTTC.